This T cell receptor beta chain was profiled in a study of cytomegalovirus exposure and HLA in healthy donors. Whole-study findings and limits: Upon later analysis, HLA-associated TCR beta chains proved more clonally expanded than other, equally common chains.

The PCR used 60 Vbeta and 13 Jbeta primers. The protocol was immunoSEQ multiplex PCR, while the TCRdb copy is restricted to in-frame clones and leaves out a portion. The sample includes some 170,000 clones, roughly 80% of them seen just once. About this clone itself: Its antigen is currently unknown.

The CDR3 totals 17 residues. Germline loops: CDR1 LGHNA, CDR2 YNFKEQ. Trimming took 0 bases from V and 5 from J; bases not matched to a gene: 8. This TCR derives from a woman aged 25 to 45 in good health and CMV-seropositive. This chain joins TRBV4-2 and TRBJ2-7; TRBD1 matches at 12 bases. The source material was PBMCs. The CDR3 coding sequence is TGTGCCAGCAGCCAAGACCCGGGGGGGACAGGGGGCAACGAGCAGTACTTC. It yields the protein CASSQDPGGTGGNEQYF.